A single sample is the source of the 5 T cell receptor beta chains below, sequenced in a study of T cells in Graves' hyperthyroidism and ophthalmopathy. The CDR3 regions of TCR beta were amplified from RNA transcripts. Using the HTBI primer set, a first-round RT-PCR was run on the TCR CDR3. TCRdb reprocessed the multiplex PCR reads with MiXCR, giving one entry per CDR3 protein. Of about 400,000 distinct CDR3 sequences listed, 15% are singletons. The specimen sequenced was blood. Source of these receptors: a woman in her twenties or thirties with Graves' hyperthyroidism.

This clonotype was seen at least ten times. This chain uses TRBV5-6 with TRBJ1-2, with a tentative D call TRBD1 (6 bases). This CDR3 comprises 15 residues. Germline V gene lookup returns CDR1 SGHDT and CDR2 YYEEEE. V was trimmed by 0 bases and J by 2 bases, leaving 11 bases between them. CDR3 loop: CASSLVGHLNYGYTF. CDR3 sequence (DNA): TGTGCCAGCAGCTTGGTGGGACACTTAAACTATGGCTACACCTTC.

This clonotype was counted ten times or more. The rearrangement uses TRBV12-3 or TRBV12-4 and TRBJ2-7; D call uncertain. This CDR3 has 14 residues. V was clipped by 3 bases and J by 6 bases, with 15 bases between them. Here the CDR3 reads CASSFPGEDLEQYF. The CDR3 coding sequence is TGTGCCAGCAGTTTCCCTGGCGAGGACCTCGAGCAGTACTTC.

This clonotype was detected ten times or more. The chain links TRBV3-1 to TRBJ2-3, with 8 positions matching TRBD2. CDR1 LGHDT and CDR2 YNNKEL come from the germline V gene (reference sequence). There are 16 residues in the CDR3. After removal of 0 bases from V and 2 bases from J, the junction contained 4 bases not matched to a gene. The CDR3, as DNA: TGTGCCAGCAGCCAAGACACTAGCGGCATCACAGATACGCAGTATTTT. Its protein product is CASSQDTSGITDTQYF.

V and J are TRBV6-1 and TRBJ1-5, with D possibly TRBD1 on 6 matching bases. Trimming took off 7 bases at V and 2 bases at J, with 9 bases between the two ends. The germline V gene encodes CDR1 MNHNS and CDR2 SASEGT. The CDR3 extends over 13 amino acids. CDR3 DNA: TGTGCCAGCACCCGACAGGGCAATCAGCCCCAGCATTTT. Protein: CASTRQGNQPQHF.

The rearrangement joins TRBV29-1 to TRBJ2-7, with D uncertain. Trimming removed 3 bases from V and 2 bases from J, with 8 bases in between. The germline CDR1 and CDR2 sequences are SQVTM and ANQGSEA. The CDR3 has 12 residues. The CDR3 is CSVDSGTYEQYF. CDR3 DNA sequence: TGCAGCGTTGATAGTGGAACCTACGAGCAGTACTTC.